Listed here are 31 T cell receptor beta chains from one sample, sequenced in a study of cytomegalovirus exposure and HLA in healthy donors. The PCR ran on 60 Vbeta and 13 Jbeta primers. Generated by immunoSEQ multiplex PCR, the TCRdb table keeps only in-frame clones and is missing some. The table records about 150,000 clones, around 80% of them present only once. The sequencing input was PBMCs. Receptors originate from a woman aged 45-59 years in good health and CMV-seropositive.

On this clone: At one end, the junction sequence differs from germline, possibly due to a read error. CDR3: CASMRAPKKVDF. CDR3 nucleotides: TGTGCCAGCATGAGGGCGCCTAAAAAAGTAGACTTC. V and J are TRBV28 and TRBJ2-7; D possibly corresponds to TRBD2 (5 bases). There are 12 residues in the CDR3. The germline V gene has CDR1 MDHEN and CDR2 SYDVKM.

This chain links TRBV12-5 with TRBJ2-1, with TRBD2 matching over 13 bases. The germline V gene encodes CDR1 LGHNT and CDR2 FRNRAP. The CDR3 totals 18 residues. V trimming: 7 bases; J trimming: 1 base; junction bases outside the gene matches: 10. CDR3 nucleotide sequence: TGTGCTAGTGCCTTAAGACTAGCGGGGGGCCGGTCCTACAATGAGCAGTTCTTC. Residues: CASALRLAGGRSYNEQFF.

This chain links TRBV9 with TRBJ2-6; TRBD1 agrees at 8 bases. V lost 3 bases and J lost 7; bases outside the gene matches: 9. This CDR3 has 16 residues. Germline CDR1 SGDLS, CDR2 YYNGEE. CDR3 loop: CASSGTGGAFANVLTF. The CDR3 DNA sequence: TGTGCCAGCAGCGGTACAGGGGGTGCTTTCGCCAACGTCCTGACTTTC. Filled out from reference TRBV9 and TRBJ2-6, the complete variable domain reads DSGVTQTPKHLITATGQRVTLRCSPRSGDLSVYWYQQSLDQGLQFLIQYYNGEERAKGNILERFSAQQFPDLHSELNLSSLELGDSALYFCASSGTGGAFANVLTFGAGSRLTVL.

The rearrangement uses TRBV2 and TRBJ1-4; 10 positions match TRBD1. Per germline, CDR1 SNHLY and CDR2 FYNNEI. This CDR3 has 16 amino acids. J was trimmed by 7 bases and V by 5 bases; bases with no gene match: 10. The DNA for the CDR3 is TGTGCCAGCAGTAACGGCCAGGACAGGGGGAGTGAAAAACTGTTTTTT. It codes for CASSNGQDRGSEKLFF.

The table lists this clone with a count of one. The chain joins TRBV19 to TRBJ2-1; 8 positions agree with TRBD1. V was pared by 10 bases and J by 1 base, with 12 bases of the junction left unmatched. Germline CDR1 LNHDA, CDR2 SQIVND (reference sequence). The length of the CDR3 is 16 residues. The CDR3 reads CANQTRRGLSYNEQFF. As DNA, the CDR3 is TGTGCCAACCAAACTCGCAGGGGGCTTTCCTACAATGAGCAGTTCTTC.

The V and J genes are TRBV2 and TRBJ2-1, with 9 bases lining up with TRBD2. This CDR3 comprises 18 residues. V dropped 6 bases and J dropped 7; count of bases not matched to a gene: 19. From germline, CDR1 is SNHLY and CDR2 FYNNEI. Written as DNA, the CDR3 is TGTGCCAGCAGGAGGGGTTACAGGAGCGGGGGGCCGGGGAATGAGCAGTTCTTC. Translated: CASRRGYRSGGPGNEQFF. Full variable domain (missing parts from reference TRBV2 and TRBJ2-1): EPEVTQTPSHQVTQMGQEVILRCVPISNHLYFYWYRQILGQKVEFLVSFYNNEISEKSEIFDDQFSVERPDGSNFTLKIRSTKLEDSAMYFCASRRGYRSGGPGNEQFFGPGTRLTVL.

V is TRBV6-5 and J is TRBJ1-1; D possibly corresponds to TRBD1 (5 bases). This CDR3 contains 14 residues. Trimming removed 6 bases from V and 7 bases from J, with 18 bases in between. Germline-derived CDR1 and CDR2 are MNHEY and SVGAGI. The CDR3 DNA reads TGTGCCAGCAGCATCTGGGGTTTCGGGGGTGAAGCTTTCTTT. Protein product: CASSIWGFGGEAFF.

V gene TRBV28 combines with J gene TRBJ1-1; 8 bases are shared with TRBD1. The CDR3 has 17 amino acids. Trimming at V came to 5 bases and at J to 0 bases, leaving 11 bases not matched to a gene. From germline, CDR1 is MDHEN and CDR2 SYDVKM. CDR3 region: CASSPGQGRTMNTEAFF. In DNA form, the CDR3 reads TGTGCCAGCAGTCCTGGACAGGGACGGACAATGAACACTGAAGCTTTCTTT.

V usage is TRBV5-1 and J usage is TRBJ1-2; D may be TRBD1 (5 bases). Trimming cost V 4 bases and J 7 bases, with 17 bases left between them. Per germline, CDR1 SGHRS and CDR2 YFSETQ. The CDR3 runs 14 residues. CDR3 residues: CASSIPGYSGGYTF. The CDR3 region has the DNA TGCGCCAGCAGCATCCCAGGGTATTCTGGTGGCTACACCTTC.

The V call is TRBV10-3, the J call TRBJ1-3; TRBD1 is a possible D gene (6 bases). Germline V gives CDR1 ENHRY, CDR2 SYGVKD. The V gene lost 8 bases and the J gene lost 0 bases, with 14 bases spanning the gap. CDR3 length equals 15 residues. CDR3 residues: CAIGRDTHSGNTIYF. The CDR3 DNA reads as TGTGCCATCGGAAGGGACACGCACTCTGGAAACACCATATATTTT.

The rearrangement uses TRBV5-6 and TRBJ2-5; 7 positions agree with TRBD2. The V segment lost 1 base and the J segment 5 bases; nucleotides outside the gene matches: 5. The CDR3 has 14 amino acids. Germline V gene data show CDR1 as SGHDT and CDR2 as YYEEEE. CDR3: CASSLRGGSETQYF. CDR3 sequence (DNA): TGTGCCAGCAGCTTGCGGGGAGGGAGCGAGACCCAGTACTTC.

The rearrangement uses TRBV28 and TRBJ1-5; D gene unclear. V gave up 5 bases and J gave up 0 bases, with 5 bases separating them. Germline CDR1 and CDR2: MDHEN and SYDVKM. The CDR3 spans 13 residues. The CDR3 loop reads CASSSYSNQPQHF. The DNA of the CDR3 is TGTGCCAGCAGTAGCTATAGCAATCAGCCCCAGCATTTT.

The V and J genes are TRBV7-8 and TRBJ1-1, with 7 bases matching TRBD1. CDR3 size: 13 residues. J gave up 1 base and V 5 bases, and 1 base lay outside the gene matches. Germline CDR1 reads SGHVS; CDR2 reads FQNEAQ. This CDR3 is CASSRQGNTEAFF. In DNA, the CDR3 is TGTGCCAGCAGCCGACAGGGGAACACTGAAGCTTTCTTT.

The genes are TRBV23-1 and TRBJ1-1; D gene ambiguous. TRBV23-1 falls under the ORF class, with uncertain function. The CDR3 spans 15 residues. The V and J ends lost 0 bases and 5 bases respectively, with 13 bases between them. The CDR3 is CASSQSEDVETEAFF. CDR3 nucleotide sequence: TGCGCCAGCAGTCAATCGGAGGACGTAGAGACTGAAGCTTTCTTT.

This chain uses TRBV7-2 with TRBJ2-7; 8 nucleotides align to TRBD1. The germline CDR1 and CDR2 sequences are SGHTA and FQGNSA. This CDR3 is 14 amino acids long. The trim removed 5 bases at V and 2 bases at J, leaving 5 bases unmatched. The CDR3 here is CASSRVQGAYEQYF. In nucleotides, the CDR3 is TGTGCCAGCAGCCGGGTACAGGGGGCCTACGAGCAGTACTTC.

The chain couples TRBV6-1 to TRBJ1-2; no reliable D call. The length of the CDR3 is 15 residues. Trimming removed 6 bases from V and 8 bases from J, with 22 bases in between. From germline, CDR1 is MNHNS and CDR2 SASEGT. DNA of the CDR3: TGTGCCAGCAGGGAGGGCCTCAGTTGGAGGACGGGCTACACCTTC. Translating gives CASREGLSWRTGYTF.

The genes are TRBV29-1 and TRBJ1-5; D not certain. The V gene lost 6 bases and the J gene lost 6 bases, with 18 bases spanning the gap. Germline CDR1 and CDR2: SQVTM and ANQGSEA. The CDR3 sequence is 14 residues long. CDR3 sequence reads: CSVSEAGGSQPQHF. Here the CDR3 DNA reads TGCAGCGTCAGCGAGGCGGGTGGGTCTCAGCCCCAGCATTTT.

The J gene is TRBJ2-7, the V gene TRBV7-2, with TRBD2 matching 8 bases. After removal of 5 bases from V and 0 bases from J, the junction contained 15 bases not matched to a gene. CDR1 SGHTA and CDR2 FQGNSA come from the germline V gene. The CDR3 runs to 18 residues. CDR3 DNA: TGTGCCAGCAGCGCACAGGGACTAGGCCGAAGGGCCTCCTACGAGCAGTACTTC. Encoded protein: CASSAQGLGRRASYEQYF.

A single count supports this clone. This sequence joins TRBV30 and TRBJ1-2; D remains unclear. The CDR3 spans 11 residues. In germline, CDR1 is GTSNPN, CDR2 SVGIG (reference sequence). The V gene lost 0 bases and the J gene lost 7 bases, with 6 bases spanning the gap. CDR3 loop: CAWSVPGGYTF. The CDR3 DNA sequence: TGTGCCTGGAGTGTACCAGGTGGCTACACCTTC. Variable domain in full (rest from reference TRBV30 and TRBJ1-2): SQTIHQWPATLVQPVGSPLSLECTVEGTSNPNLYWYRQAAGRGLQLLFYSVGIGQISSEVPQNLSASRPQDRQFILSSKKLLLSDSGFYLCAWSVPGGYTFGSGTRLTVV.

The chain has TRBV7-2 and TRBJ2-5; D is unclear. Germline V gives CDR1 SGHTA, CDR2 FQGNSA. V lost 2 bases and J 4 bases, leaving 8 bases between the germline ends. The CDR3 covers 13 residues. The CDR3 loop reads CASSLSYRETQYF. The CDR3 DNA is TGTGCCAGCAGCTTAAGCTACAGAGAGACCCAGTACTTC.

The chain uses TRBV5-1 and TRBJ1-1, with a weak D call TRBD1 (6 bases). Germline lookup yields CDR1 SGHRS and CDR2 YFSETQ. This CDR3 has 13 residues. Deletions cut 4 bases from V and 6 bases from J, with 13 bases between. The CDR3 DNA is TGCGCCAGCAGCCTCACAGGGAGCGCTGAAGCTTTCTTT. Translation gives CASSLTGSAEAFF.

The CDR3 sequence: CASSLEGISGNTIYF. Written as DNA, the CDR3 is TGTGCCAGCAGCTTGGAGGGGATCTCTGGAAACACCATATATTTT. The V and J genes are TRBV5-4 and TRBJ1-3; TRBD1 might be the D (5 bases). The CDR3 extends over 15 amino acids. Trimming left V 0 bases short and J 0 bases short, with 7 bases between. Germline CDR1 SGHNT, CDR2 YYREEE (reference sequence).

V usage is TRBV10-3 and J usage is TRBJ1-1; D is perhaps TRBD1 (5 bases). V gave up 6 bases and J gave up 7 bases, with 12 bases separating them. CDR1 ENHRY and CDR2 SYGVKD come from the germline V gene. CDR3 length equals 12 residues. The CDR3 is CAIRDDSFEAFF. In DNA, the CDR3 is TGTGCCATCAGAGATGACAGCTTTGAAGCTTTCTTT.

The CDR3 loop reads CASSLTGVTEAFF. As DNA, the CDR3 is TGTGCCAGCAGCTTGACCGGGGTCACTGAAGCTTTCTTT. The chain recombines TRBV5-4 with TRBJ1-1; no firm D call. The CDR3 length is 13 residues. The V and J ends lost 1 base and 4 bases respectively, with 8 bases between them. The germline gives CDR1 SGHNT, CDR2 YYREEE (reference sequence).

The CDR3 region has the DNA TGTGCCAGCAGCGACCGGGACACCGGCTACACCTTC. It encodes CASSDRDTGYTF. The gene calls are TRBV9 and TRBJ1-2; tentatively, D is TRBD1 (6 bases). The CDR3 extends over 12 amino acids. The V end was cut by 3 bases, the J end by 8 bases, with 11 bases between. Germline V gene sequence: CDR1 SGDLS, CDR2 YYNGEE.

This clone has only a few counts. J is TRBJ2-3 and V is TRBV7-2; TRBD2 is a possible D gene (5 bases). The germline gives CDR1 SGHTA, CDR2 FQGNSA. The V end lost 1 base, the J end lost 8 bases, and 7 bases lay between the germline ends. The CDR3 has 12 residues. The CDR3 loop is CASSLGESTQYF. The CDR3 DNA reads TGTGCCAGCAGCTTAGGGGAGAGTACGCAGTATTTT.

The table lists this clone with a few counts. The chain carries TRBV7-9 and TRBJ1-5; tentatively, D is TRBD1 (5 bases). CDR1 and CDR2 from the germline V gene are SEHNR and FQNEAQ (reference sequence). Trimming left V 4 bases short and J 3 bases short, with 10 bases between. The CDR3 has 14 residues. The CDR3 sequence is CASSSTGYNQPQHF. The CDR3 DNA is TGTGCCAGCAGCTCAACAGGATACAATCAGCCCCAGCATTTT.

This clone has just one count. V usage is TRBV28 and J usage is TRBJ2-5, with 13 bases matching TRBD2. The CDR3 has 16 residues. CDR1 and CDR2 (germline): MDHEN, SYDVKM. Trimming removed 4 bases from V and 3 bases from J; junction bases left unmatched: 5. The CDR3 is CASSSSGLAGKETQYF. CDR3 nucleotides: TGTGCCAGCAGTTCCTCGGGACTAGCGGGGAAAGAGACCCAGTACTTC.

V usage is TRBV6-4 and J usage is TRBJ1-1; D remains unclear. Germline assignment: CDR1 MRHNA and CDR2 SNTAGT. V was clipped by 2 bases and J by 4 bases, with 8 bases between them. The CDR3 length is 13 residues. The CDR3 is CASSDSFGTEAFF. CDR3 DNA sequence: TGTGCCAGCAGTGACAGTTTCGGCACTGAAGCTTTCTTT.

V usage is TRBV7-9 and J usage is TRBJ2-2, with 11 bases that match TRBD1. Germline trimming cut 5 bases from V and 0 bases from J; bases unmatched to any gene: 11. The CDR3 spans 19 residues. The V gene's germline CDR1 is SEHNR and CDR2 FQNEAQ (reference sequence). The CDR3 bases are TGTGCCAGCAGCCCCCCCCCGGGACAGGGGGGTCCGAACACCGGGGAGCTGTTTTTT. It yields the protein CASSPPPGQGGPNTGELFF.

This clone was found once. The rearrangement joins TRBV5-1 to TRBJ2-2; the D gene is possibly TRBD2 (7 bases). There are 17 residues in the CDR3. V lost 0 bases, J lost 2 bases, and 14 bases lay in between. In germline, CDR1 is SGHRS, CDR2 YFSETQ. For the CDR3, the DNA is TGCGCCAGCAGCTTGGCGAAGGGGGGACTAAACACCGGGGAGCTGTTTTTT. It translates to CASSLAKGGLNTGELFF. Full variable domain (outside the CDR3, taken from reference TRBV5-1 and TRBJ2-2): KAGVTQTPRYLIKTRGQQVTLSCSPISGHRSVSWYQQTPGQGLQFLFEYFSETQRNKGNFPGRFSGRQFSNSRSEMNVSTLELGDSALYLCASSLAKGGLNTGELFFGEGSRLTVL.